The present T cell receptor (beta chain) was sequenced within a study of OX40 agonist ivuxolimab in advanced cancers. Data came from immunoSEQ multiplex PCR; TCRdb stores just in-frame clones and leaves some out. There are about 110,000 clones in the sample; around 93% occur only once, and about 0.67% lies in the top ten. Germline trimming cut 5 bases from V and 5 bases from J; bases unmatched to any gene: 13. Germline values: CDR1 MNHEY, CDR2 SMNVEV (reference sequence). CDR3 length: 17 residues. The table lists this clone with a few counts. The TCR originated in an adult with an advanced solid tumor such as melanoma, head and neck, liver or kidney cancer. Sequenced material: CD4+ or CD8+ T cells sorted from blood, taken in a trial of the OX40 agonist ivuxolimab. The chain couples TRBV27 to TRBJ2-1; 9 positions match TRBD2. The CDR3: CASSPRGSGRRDNEQFF. CDR3 nucleotide sequence: TGTGCCAGCAGTCCCCGTGGTAGCGGGAGAAGGGACAATGAGCAGTTCTTC.